The sequence of this T cell receptor (beta chain) was determined in a study of shared clonotypes between healthy human individuals. Trimming took 4 bases from V and 5 from J, leaving 13 bases between them. The CDR3 has 14 residues. Germline V CDR1 and CDR2: LNHNV, YYDKDF (reference sequence). Whole-study findings and limits: In general, naive subsets displayed greater estimated richness than memory subsets did. The small donor group covered limited genetic and exposure diversity.

Some 30,000 T cell genomes, or approximately 0.2 ug DNA, went into the sorted-subset replicate PCRs. Here immunoSEQ multiplex PCR was the method, and the copy in TCRdb shows in-frame clones only, minus some. The sample lists some 2.4 million clones; 93% were seen once. The CD4+ fraction was divided into a CD45RA+ naive subset and a CD45RA-negative memory subset. With regard to this clone: Its target is not known.

This clonotype was obtained from a man aged 18 to 30 in good health. Some clones in this sample may be carry-over from other donors' samples. The rearrangement uses TRBV15 and TRBJ2-3; D perhaps matches TRBD2 (5 bases). Sequenced input: naive CD4+ T cells from PBMCs. The subset is: CD45RA+ positively selected. This CDR3 is CATSIRGALDTQYF. The CDR3, as DNA: TGTGCCACCAGCATCCGGGGAGCCTTAGATACGCAGTATTTT.